Each of the 9 T cell receptor beta chains below was sequenced from the same sample in a study of blood T cell repertoires in COVID-19. Sequencing used immunoSEQ multiplex PCR; TCRdb keeps in-frame clones, though not all of them. The repertoire holds hundreds of thousands of clones, with just under 90% as singletons. Sequenced material: peripheral blood. All receptors derive from a young woman with COVID-19, enrolled during active disease.

J is TRBJ2-5 and V is TRBV6-6; the match to TRBD1 covers 9 bases. CDR3 length equals 13 residues. CDR1 and CDR2 from the germline V gene are MNHNY and SVGAGI (reference sequence). V lost 6 bases and J lost 2; bases outside the gene matches: 1. The CDR3 sequence is CASRDRGQETQYF. In DNA, the CDR3 is TGTGCCAGCAGAGACAGGGGGCAAGAGACCCAGTACTTC.

The chain joins TRBV7-9 to TRBJ2-5, with 7 bases matching TRBD1. The V gene end was trimmed by 3 bases and the J gene end by 5 bases; junction bases not matched to a gene: 6. Germline lookup yields CDR1 SEHNR and CDR2 FQNEAQ (reference sequence). This CDR3 comprises 14 residues. The CDR3 sequence is CASSLYRGTETQYF. CDR3 in DNA: TGTGCCAGCAGCTTGTACAGGGGAACGGAGACCCAGTACTTC.

The table lists this clone with a count of one. The rearrangement links TRBV6-5 to TRBJ1-3, with 9 bases aligning to TRBD1. The CDR3 consists of 14 residues. CDR1 is MNHEY, CDR2 SVGAGI, per germline. Trimming cost V 5 bases and J 7 bases; bases outside gene matches: 6. CDR3 sequence: CASSNLQGANTIYF. CDR3 DNA sequence: TGTGCCAGCAGTAACCTACAGGGGGCGAACACCATATATTTT.

The rearrangement uses TRBV4-2 and TRBJ2-1; 8 nucleotides align to TRBD2. Trimming removed 0 bases from V and 15 bases from J; junction bases left unmatched: 10. Per the germline V gene, CDR1 is LGHNA and CDR2 is YNFKEQ. The CDR3 extends over 14 amino acids. CDR3 amino acids: CASSQDGRAGGLFF. The CDR3 nucleotides are TGTGCCAGCAGCCAAGATGGGAGGGCGGGGGGCCTGTTCTTC.

The chain carries TRBV7-2 and TRBJ2-7; 7 bases are a match to TRBD1. The trim removed 0 bases at V and 6 bases at J, leaving 5 bases unmatched. Germline CDR1 is SGHTA and CDR2 is FQGNSA. The CDR3 is made up of 14 amino acids. The DNA for the CDR3 is TGTGCCAGCAGCTTAGCGAGGGGGCCCAGCGAGCAGTACTTC. Amino acid sequence: CASSLARGPSEQYF.

The chain links TRBV25-1 to TRBJ1-2, with D possibly being TRBD1 (6 bases). Looked up from germline, CDR1 is MGHDK and CDR2 is SYGVNS. The CDR3 totals 13 residues. The V gene lost 5 bases and the J gene lost 4 bases, with 11 bases spanning the gap. CDR3 sequence (DNA): TGTGCCAGCAGTTTGGACAGCTTCTATGGCTACACCTTC. As protein: CASSLDSFYGYTF.

The genes are TRBV6-6 and TRBJ2-2; 9 nucleotides agree with TRBD1. The CDR3 spans 17 residues. The ends lost 5 bases at V and 5 bases at J; junction bases unmatched: 12. CDR1 and CDR2 (germline): MNHNY, SVGAGI (reference sequence). The CDR3, as DNA: TGTGCCAGCAGTCCCGCTCCGGGACAGGGTAGTACCGGGGAGCTGTTTTTT. Amino acids: CASSPAPGQGSTGELFF.

The chain couples TRBV28 to TRBJ1-3, with 8 nucleotides matching TRBD1. Looked up from germline, CDR1 is MDHEN and CDR2 is SYDVKM. CDR3 size: 16 residues. The trim removed 6 bases at V and 0 bases at J, leaving 7 bases unmatched. In DNA, the CDR3 is TGTGCCAGCAGAGGACAGGGAATATACTCTGGAAACACCATATATTTT. Its protein product is CASRGQGIYSGNTIYF.

V gene TRBV6-5 combines with J gene TRBJ1-1; perhaps TRBD1 as D (5 bases). The CDR3 runs to 13 residues. The V end lost 8 bases, the J end lost 5 bases, and 15 bases lay between the germline ends. Germline V CDR1 and CDR2: MNHEY, SVGAGI. CDR3 sequence reads: CASPEWGGTEAFF. CDR3 DNA: TGTGCCAGCCCCGAGTGGGGGGGAACTGAAGCTTTCTTT.